The source of this T cell receptor beta chain is a study of blood T cell repertoires in COVID-19. Only in-frame clones appear in the TCRdb table, and some are missing; sequencing was by immunoSEQ multiplex PCR. The sample consists of about 300,000 clones, around 88% of them appearing once. The junction had 3 bases not matched to a gene; V was cut back by 0 bases and J by 4 bases. The CDR3 spans 16 residues. Per the germline V gene, CDR1 is SGHRS and CDR2 is YFSETQ. This TCR derives from a woman in her fifties or sixties with acute or convalescent COVID-19. Sequenced: peripheral blood. This chain connects TRBV5-1 to TRBJ2-4, with 11 bases identical to TRBD2. As DNA, the CDR3 is TGCGCCAGCAGCTTGGTAGGACTAGCGGGTAAAAACATTCAGTACTTC. It codes for CASSLVGLAGKNIQYF.